This T cell receptor beta chain was observed in a study of blood T cells in healthy people across ages. Study-wide points: A strong correlation was seen between TCR beta diversity and naive T cell percentage.

This clonotype was seen a few times. Its antigen is currently unknown. Germline lookup yields CDR1 DFQATT and CDR2 SNEGSKA (reference sequence). V gave up 4 bases and J gave up 4 bases; unmatched junction bases: 8. CDR3 size: 14 residues. For the second PCR, which ran for roughly 6 to 12 cycles, a sample-barcoded 5' primer and a J-beta primer mix were used. TCRdb analysed the 5' RACE reads with MiXCR anew, one entry per CDR3 protein. The sample lists 550,000 to 700,000 distinct CDR3 sequences; 27% were seen once. This rearrangement joins TRBV20-1 to TRBJ1-2, with 8 nucleotides matching TRBD1. This clonotype was sampled from a woman aged 65 to 85 in good health. Sequenced sample: blood. The CDR3 reads CSATRPTGGYGYTF. The CDR3 DNA is TGCAGTGCTACACGGCCTACAGGGGGCTATGGCTACACCTTC.